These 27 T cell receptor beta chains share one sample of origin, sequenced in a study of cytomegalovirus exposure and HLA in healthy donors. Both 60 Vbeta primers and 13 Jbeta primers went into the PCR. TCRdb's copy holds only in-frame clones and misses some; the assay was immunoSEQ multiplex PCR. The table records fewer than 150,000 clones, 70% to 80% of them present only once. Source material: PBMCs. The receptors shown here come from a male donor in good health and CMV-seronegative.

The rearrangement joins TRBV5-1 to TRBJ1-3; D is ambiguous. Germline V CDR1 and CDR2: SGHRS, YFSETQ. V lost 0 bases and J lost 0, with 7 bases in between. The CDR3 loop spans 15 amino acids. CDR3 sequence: CASSLGAVSGNTIYF. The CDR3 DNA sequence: TGCGCCAGCAGCTTGGGGGCAGTCTCTGGAAACACCATATATTTT.

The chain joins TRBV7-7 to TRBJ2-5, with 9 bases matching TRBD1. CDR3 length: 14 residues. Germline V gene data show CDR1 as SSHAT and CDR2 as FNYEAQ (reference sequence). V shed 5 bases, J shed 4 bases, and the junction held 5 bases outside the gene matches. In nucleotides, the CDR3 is TGTGCCAGCAGCACGGGACAGGGAGGAGAGACCCAGTACTTC. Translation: CASSTGQGGETQYF.

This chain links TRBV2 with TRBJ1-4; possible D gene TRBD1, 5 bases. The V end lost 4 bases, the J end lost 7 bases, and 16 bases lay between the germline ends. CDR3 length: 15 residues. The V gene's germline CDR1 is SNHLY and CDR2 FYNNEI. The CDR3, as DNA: TGTGCCAGCAGTGGGGACCGATCTAGCGGTGAAAAACTGTTTTTT. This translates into CASSGDRSSGEKLFF.

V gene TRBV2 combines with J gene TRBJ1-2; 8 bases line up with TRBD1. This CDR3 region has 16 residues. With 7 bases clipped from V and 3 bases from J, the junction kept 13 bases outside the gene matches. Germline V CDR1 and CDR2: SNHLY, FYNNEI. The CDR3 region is CASMYPGGSRDYGYTF. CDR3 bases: TGTGCCAGCATGTACCCAGGGGGCTCGAGGGACTATGGCTACACCTTC.

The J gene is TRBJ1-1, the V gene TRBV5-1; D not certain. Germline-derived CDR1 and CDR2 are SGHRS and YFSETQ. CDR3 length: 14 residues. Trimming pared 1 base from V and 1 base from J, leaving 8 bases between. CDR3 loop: CASSLSSGNTEAFF. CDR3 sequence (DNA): TGCGCCAGCAGCTTGTCATCGGGGAACACTGAAGCTTTCTTT.

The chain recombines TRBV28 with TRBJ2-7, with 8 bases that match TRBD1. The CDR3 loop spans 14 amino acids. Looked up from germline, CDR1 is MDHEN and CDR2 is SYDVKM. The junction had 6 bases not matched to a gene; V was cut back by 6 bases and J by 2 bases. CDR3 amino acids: CASRKTGAPYEQYF. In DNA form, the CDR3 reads TGTGCCAGCAGGAAGACAGGGGCCCCCTACGAGCAGTACTTC. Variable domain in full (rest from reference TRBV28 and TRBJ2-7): DVKVTQSSRYLVKRTGEKVFLECVQDMDHENMFWYRQDPGLGLRLIYFSYDVKMKEKGDIPEGYSVSREKKERFSLILESASTNQTSMYLCASRKTGAPYEQYFGPGTRLTVT.

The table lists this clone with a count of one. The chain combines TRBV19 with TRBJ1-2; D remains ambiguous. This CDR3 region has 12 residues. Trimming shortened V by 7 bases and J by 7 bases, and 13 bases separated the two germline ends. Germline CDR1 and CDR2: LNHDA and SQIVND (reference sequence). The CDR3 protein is CASNPKHGGYTF. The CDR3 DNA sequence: TGTGCCAGTAACCCCAAACATGGTGGCTACACCTTC.

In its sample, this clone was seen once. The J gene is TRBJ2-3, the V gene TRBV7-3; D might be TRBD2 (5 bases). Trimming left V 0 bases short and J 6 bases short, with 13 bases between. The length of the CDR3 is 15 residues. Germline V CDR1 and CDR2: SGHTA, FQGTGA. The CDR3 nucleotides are TGTGCCAGCAGCTTAACTCCCTTAGCGCGCGATACGCAGTATTTT. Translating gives CASSLTPLARDTQYF.

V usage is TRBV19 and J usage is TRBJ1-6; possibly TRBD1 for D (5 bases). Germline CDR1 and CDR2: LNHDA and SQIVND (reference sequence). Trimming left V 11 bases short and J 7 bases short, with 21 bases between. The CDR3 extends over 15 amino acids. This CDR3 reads CASRGGLGGNSPLHF. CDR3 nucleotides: TGTGCCTCCCGGGGCGGGCTTGGGGGGAATTCACCCCTCCACTTT.

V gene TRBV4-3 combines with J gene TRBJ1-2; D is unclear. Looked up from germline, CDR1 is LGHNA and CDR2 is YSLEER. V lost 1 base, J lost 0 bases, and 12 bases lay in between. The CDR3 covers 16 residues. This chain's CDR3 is CASSQVRMLANYGYTF. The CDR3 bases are TGCGCCAGCAGCCAAGTGAGGATGTTAGCTAACTATGGCTACACCTTC.

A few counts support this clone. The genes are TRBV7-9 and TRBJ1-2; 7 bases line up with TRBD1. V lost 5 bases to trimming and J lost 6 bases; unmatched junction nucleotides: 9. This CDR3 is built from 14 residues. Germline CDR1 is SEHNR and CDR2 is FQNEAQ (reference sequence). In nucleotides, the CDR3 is TGTGCCAGCAGCCGGGGACAGTTCGTTAATGGCTACACCTTC. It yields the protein CASSRGQFVNGYTF.

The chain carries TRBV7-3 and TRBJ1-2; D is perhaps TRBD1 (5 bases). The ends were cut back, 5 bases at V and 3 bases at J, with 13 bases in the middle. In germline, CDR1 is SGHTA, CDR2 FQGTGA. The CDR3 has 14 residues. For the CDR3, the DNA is TGTGCCAGCAGCCCCCGGGGAGGGGACTATGGCTACACCTTC. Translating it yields CASSPRGGDYGYTF. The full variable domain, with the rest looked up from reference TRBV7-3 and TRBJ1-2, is GAGVSQTPSNKVTEKGKYVELRCDPISGHTALYWYRQSLGQGPEFLIYFQGTGAADDSGLPNDRFFAVRPEGSVSTLKIQRTERGDSAVYLCASSPRGGDYGYTFGSGTRLTVV.

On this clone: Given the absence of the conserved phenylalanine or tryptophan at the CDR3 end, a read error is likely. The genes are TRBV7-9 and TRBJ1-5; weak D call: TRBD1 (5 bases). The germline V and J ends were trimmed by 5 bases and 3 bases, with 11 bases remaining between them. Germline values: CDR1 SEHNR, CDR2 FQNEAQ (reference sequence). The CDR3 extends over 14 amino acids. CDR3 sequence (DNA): TGTGCCAGCAGCCAAGACAGTTTCAATCAGCCCCAGCATTCT. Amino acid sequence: CASSQDSFNQPQHS.

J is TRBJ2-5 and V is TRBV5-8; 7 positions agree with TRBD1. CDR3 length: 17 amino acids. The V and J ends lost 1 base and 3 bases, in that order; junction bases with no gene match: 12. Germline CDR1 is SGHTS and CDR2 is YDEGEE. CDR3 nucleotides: TGTGCCAGCAGCTTGAGTTTCGGGACAGTGTCGGAAGAGACCCAGTACTTC. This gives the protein CASSLSFGTVSEETQYF.

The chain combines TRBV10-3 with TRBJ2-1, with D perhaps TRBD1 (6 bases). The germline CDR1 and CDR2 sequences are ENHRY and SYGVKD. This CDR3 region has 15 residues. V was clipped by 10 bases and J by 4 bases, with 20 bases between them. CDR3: CASGSQGTFYNEQFF. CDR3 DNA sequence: TGTGCCAGCGGGTCTCAGGGGACGTTTTACAATGAGCAGTTCTTC.

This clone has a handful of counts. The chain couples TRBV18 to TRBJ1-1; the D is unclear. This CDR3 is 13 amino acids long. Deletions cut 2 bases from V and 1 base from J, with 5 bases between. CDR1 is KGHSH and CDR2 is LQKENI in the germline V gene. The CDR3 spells CASSPGRNTEAFF. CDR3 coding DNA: TGTGCCAGCTCACCAGGGAGGAACACTGAAGCTTTCTTT.

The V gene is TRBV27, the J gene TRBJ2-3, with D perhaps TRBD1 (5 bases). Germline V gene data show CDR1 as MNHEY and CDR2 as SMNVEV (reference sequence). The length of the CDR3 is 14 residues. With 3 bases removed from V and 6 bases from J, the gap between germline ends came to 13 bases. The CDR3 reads CASSFARVRDTQYF. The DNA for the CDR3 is TGTGCCAGCAGTTTTGCCAGGGTTAGGGATACGCAGTATTTT.

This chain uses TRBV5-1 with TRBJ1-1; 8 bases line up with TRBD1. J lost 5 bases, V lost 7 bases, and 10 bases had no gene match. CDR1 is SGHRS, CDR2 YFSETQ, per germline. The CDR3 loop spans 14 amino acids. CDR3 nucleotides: TGCGCCAGCGCCTCGGAACAGGGGGGGACTGAAGCTTTCTTT. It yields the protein CASASEQGGTEAFF.

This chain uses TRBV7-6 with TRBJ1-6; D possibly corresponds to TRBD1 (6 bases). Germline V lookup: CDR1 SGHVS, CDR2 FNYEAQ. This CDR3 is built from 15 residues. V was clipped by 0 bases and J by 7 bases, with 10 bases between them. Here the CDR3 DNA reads TGTGCCAGCAGCTTAGCGCCAGGGGAGAATTCACCCCTCCACTTT. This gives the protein CASSLAPGENSPLHF.

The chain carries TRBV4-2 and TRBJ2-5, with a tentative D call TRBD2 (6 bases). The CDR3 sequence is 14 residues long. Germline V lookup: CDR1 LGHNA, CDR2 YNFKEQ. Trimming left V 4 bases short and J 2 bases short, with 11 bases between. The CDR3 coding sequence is TGTGCCAGCAGCCCGGGACTCCTTCAAGAGACCCAGTACTTC. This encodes CASSPGLLQETQYF.

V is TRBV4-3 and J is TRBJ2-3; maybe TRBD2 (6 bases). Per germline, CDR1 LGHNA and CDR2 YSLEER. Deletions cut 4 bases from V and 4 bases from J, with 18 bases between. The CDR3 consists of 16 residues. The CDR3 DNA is TGCGCCAGCAGCCGGTCTCGGGGGTGGGGCGCAGATACGCAGTATTTT. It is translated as CASSRSRGWGADTQYF.

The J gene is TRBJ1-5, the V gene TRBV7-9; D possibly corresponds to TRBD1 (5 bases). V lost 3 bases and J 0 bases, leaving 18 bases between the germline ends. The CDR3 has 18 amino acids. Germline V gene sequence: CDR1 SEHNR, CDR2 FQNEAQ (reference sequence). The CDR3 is CASSLDRGTGYSNQPQHF. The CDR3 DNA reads TGTGCCAGCAGCTTGGACCGCGGAACAGGCTATAGCAATCAGCCCCAGCATTTT.

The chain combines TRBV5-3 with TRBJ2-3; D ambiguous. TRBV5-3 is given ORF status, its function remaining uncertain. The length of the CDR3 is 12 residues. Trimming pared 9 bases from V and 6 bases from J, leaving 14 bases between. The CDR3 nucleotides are TGTGCCATACCTAGACTGTCGGATACGCAGTATTTT. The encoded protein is CAIPRLSDTQYF.

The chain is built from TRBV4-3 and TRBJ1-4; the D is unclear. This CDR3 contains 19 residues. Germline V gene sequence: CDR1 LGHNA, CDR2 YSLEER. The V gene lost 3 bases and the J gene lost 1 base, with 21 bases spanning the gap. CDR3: CASSHVRYPVSETNEKLFF. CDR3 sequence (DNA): TGCGCCAGCAGCCACGTGAGGTATCCGGTAAGTGAAACTAATGAAAAACTGTTTTTT.

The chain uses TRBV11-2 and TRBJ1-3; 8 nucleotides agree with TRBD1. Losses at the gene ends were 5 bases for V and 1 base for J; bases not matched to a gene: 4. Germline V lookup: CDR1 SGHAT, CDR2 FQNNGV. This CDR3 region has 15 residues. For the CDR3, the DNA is TGTGCCAGCAGCCCCCGGACAGGGTCTGGAAACACCATATATTTT. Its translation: CASSPRTGSGNTIYF.

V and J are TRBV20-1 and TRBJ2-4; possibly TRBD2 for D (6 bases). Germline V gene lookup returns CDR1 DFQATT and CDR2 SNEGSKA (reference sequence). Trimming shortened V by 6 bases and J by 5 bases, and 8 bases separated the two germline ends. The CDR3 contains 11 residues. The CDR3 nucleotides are TGCAGTGCGGGGGGTCAAAACATTCAGTACTTC. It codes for CSAGGQNIQYF.

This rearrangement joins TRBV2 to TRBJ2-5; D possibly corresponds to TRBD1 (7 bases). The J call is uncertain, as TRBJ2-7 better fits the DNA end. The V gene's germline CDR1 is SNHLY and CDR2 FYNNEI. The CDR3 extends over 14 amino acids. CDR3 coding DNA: TGTGCCAGCAGTGATCAGGGGGGCTCCTACGAGCAGTACTTC. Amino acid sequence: CASSDQGGSYEQYF.